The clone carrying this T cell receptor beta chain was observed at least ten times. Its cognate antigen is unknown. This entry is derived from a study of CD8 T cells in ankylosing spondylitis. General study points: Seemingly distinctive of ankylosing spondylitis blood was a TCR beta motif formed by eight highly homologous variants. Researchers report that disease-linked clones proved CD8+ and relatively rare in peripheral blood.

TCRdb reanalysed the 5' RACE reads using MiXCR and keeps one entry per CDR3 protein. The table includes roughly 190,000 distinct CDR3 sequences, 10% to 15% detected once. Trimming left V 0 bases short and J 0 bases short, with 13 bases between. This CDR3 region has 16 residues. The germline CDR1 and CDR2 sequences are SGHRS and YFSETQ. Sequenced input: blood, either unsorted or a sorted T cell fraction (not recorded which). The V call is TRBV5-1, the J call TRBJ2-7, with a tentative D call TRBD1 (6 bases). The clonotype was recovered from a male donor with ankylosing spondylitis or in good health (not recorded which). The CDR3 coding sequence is TGCGCCAGCAGCTTGGATGGCAGGGGAAGCTCCTACGAGCAGTACTTC. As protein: CASSLDGRGSSYEQYF.